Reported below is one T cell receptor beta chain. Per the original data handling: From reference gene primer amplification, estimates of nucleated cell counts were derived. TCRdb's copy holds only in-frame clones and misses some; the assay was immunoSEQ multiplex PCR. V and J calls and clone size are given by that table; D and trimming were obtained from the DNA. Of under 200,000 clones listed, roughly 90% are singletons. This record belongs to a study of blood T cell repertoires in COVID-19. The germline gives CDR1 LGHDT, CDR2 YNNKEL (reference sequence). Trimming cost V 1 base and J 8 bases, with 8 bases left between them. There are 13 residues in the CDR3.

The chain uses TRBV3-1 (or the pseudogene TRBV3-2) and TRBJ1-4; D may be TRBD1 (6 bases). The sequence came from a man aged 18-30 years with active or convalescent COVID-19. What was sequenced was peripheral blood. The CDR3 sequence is CASSQGTAEKLFF. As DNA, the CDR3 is TGTGCCAGCAGCCAAGGGACAGCCGAAAAACTGTTTTTT.